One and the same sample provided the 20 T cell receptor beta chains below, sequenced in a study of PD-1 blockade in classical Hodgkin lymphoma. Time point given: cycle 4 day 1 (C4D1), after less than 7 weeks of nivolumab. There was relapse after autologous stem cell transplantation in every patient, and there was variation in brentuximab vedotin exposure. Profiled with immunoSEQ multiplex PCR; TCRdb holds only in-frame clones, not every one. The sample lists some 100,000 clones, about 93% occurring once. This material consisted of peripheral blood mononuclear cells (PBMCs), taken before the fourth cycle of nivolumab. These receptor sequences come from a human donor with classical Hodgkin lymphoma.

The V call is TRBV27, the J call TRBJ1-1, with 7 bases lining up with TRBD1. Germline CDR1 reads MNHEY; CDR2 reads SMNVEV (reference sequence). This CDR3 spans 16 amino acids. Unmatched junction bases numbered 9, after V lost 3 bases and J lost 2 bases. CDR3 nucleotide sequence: TGTGCCAGCAGTTTCAGACAGGGTCGAGGTAACACTGAAGCTTTCTTT. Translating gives CASSFRQGRGNTEAFF.

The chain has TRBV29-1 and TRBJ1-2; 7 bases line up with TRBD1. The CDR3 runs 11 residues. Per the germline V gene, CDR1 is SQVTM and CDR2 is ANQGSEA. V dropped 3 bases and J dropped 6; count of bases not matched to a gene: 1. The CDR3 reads CSVEDRNGYTF. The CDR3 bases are TGCAGCGTTGAGGACAGGAATGGCTACACCTTC.

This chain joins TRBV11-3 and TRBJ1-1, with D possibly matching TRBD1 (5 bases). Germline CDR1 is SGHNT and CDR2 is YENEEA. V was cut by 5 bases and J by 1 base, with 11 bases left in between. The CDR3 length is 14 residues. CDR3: CASSPGTANTEAFF. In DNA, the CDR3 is TGTGCCAGCAGCCCTGGGACGGCGAACACTGAAGCTTTCTTT.

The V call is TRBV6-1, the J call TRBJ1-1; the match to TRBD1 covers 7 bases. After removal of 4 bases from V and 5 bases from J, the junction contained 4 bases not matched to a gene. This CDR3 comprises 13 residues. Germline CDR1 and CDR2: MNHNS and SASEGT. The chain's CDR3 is CASSVRQGTEAFF. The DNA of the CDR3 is TGTGCCAGCAGTGTGAGACAGGGAACTGAAGCTTTCTTT.

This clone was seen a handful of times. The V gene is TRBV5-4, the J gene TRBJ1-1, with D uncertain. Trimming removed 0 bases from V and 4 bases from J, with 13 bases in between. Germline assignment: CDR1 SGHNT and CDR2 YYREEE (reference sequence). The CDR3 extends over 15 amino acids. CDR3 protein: CASSLAMDLRTEAFF. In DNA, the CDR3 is TGTGCCAGCAGCTTGGCCATGGACCTCCGCACTGAAGCTTTCTTT.

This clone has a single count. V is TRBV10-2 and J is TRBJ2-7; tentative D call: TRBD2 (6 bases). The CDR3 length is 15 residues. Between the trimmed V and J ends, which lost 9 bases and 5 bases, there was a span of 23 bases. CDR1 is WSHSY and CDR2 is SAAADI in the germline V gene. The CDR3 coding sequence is TGCGCCAGTTCACCTAGCGAGGTAAGTTTCCACGAGCAGTACTTC. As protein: CASSPSEVSFHEQYF.

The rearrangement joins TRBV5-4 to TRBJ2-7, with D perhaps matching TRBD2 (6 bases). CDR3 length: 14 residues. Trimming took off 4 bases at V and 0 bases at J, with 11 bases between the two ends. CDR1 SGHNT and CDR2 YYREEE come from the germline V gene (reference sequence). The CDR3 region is CASSRAGGSYEQYF. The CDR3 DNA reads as TGTGCCAGCAGCCGAGCCGGGGGCTCCTACGAGCAGTACTTC.

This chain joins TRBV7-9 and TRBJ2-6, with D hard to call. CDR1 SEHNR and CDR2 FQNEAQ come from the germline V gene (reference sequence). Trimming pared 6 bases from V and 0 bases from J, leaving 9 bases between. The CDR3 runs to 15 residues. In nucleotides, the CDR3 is TGTGCCAGCAGATATACATCCTCTGGGGCCAACGTCCTGACTTTC. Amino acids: CASRYTSSGANVLTF.

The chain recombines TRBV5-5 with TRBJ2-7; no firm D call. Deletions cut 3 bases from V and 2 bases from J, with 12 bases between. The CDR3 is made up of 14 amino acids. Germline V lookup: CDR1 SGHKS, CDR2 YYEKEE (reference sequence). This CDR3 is CASSSLQVTYEQYF. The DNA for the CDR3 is TGTGCCAGCAGCTCATTGCAGGTAACCTACGAGCAGTACTTC. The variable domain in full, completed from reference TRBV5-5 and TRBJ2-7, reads DAGVTQSPTHLIKTRGQQVTLRCSPISGHKSVSWYQQVLGQGPQFIFQYYEKEERGRGNFPDRFSARQFPNYSSELNVNALLLGDSALYLCASSSLQVTYEQYFGPGTRLTVT.

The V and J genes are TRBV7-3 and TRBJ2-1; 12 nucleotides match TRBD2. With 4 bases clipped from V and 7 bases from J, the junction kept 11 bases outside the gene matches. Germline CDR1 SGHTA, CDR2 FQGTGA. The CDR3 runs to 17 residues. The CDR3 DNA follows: TGTGCCAGCAGCTCTAGGCCTAGCGGGAGGGCCGGGAATGAGCAGTTCTTC. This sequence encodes CASSSRPSGRAGNEQFF.

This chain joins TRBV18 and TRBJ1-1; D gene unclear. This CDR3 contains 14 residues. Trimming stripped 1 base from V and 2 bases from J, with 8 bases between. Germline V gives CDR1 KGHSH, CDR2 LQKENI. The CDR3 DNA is TGTGCCAGCTCACCACAGGGTGGCAACACTGAAGCTTTCTTT. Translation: CASSPQGGNTEAFF.

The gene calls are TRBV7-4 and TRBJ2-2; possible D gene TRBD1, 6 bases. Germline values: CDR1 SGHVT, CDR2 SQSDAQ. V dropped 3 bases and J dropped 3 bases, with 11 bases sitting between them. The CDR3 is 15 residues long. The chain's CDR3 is CASSFRGCYTGELFF. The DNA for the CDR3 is TGTGCCAGCAGCTTTAGGGGGTGCTACACCGGGGAGCTGTTTTTT.

CDR3 in amino acids: CASSLSASGRSGELFF. The DNA of the CDR3 is TGTGCCAGCAGCTTGTCGGCTAGCGGGAGATCCGGGGAGCTGTTTTTT. The chain joins TRBV11-2 to TRBJ2-2; 10 bases fit TRBD2. CDR3 size: 16 residues. J gave up 6 bases and V 3 bases, and 7 bases lay outside the gene matches. Germline V CDR1 and CDR2: SGHAT, FQNNGV.

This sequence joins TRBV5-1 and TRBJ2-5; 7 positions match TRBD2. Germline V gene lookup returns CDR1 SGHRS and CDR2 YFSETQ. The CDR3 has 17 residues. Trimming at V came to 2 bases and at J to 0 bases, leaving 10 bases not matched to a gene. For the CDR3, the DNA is TGCGCCAGCAGCTTATTGGCGGGAGCCGGGTACCAAGAGACCCAGTACTTC. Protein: CASSLLAGAGYQETQYF.

The CDR3 loop reads CASSWAKETQYF. CDR3 in DNA: TGCGCCAGCAGCTGGGCTAAAGAGACCCAGTACTTC. The V gene is TRBV5-1, the J gene TRBJ2-5; D unclear. Trimming stripped 3 bases from V and 3 bases from J, with 6 bases between. Germline V gene lookup returns CDR1 SGHRS and CDR2 YFSETQ. This CDR3 spans 12 amino acids.

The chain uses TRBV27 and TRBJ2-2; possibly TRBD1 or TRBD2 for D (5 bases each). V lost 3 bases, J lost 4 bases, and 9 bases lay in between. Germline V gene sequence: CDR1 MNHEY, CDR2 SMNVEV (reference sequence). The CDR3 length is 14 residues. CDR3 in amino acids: CASSLGRATGELFF. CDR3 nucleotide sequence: TGTGCCAGCAGTTTGGGACGGGCCACCGGGGAGCTGTTTTTT.

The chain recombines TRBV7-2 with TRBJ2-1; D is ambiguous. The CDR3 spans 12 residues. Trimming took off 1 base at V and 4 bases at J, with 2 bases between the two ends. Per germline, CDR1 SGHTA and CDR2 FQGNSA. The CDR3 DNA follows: TGTGCCAGCAGCTTAGTGTACAATGAGCAGTTCTTC. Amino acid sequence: CASSLVYNEQFF.

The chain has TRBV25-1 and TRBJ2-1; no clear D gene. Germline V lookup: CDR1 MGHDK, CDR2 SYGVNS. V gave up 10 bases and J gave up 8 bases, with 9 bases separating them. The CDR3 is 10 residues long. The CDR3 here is CATETYEQFF. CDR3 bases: TGTGCCACCGAGACCTATGAGCAGTTCTTC.

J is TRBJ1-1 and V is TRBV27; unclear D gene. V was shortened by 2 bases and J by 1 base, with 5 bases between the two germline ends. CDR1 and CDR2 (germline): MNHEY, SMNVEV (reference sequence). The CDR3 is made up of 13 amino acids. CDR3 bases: TGTGCCAGCAGTTTAAACAGGAACACTGAAGCTTTCTTT. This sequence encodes CASSLNRNTEAFF.

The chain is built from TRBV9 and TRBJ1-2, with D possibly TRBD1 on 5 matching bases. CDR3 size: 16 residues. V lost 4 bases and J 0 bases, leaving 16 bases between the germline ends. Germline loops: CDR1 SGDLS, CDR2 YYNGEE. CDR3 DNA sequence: TGTGCCAGCAGCCGATCTGCCCAGGGTGCTAACTATGGCTACACCTTC. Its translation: CASSRSAQGANYGYTF.